Listed below are T cell receptor beta chains from one sample, sequenced in a study of human T cells and chemical hapten exposure. Each CDR3 protein is one row after TCRdb ran MiXCR on the RACE reads. The data contain around 45,000 distinct CDR3 sequences, 3.5% to 4.5% of them seen just once; the ten biggest clones take up roughly 6%. Sequences were obtained from whole blood. The receptor set was obtained from a human donor in good health. Some clones in this sample may be carry-over from other donors' samples. Both conserved end residues are part of each CDR3. The D gene is left open where the match is weak. Part of the rows lack a size; the others show once, few, many or a class for expanded clones.

TRBV12-5	TRBJ1-1	.	few	14	TGTGCTAGTGGTTCTTGGGGGGGGGGAACTGAAGCTTTCTTT	CASGSWGGGTEAFF
TRBV20-1	TRBJ2-7	.	few	12	TGCAGTGCTCCCCAGAGCGGAGGGGAGCAGTACTTC	CSAPQSGGEQYF
TRBV29-1	TRBJ2-5	.	few	12	TGCAGCGTTGATAGTAGTGTGGAGACCCAGTACTTC	CSVDSSVETQYF
TRBV20-1	TRBJ1-2	.	.	14	TGCAGTGCTAGAGGCCACGACAGCCTCTATGGCTACACCTTC	CSARGHDSLYGYTF
TRBV10-1	TRBJ1-5	.	many	18	TGCGCCAGCCTCCCCCCGGCGACAGGCGTCTATAGCAATCAGCCCCAGCATTTT	CASLPPATGVYSNQPQHF
TRBV6-6	TRBJ1-1	.	many	15	TGTGCCAGCAGGCCCTCCAGGGGCGATAACACTGAAGCTTTCTTT	CASRPSRGDNTEAFF
TRBV2	TRBJ2-2	TRBD1	many	14	TGTGCCAGCAGGAGAACAGGGGTCCCCGGGGAGCTGTTTTTT	CASRRTGVPGELFF
TRBV12-3/TRBV12-4	TRBJ1-5	.	many	16	TGTGCCAGCAGTTTATCCCCCGCGAATAGCAATCAGCCCCAGCATTTT	CASSLSPANSNQPQHF
TRBV29-1	TRBJ2-3	.	many	12	TGCAGCGTGGCAGGACGCACAGATACGCAGTATTTT	CSVAGRTDTQYF
TRBV6-5	TRBJ1-6	TRBD1	many	14	TGTGCCAGCAGCCGGACAGGAGGAAATTCACCCCTCCACTTT	CASSRTGGNSPLHF
TRBV29-1	TRBJ2-1	.	many	12	TGCAGCGTTGCTGCGGGAAGTGGAGAGCAGTTCTTC	CSVAAGSGEQFF
TRBV29-1	TRBJ2-5	.	many	15	TGCAGCGTCTCTGAGGGGGGCCAAGCAAAAGAGACCCAGTACTTC	CSVSEGGQAKETQYF
TRBV2	TRBJ2-1	TRBD1	many	12	TGTGCCAGCCTAGACAGGGGAGATGAGCAGTTCTTC	CASLDRGDEQFF
TRBV5-1	TRBJ2-3	.	few	15	TGCGCCAGCAGCTCTAGCGTGGCGTCCACAGATACGCAGTATTTT	CASSSSVASTDTQYF